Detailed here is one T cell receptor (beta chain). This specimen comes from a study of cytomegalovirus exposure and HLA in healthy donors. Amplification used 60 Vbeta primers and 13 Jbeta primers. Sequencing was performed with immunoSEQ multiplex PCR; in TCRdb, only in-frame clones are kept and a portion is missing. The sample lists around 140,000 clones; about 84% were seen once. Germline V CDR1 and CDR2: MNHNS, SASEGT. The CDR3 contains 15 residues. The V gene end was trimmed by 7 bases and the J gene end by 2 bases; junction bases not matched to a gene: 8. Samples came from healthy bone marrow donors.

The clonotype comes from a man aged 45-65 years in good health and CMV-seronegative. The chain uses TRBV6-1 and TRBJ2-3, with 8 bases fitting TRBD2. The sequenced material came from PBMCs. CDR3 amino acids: CASTRGGTNTDTQYF. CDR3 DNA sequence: TGTGCCAGCACCCGGGGGGGAACCAACACAGATACGCAGTATTTT.